This entry features one TCR beta chain sequence. Its target is not known. This sample stems from a study of cytomegalovirus exposure and HLA in healthy donors. General study findings and limits: Sequencing artifact likely explains a cluster of highly shared sequence variants.

Primers included in the PCR were 60 Vbeta and 13 Jbeta primers. Here immunoSEQ multiplex PCR was the method, and the copy in TCRdb shows in-frame clones only, minus some. The data show 40,000 or so clones, approximately 60% seen once. The germline V gene has CDR1 MNHNY and CDR2 SVGAGI (reference sequence). V lost 2 bases and J lost 2, with 7 bases in between. This CDR3 region has 13 residues. This TCR came from a human donor in good health. The specimen was PBMCs. V is TRBV6-6 and J is TRBJ2-7; D may be TRBD1 (5 bases). CDR3 DNA: TGTGCCAGCAGTTACGACAGTACCTACGAGCAGTACTTC. This gives the protein CASSYDSTYEQYF.